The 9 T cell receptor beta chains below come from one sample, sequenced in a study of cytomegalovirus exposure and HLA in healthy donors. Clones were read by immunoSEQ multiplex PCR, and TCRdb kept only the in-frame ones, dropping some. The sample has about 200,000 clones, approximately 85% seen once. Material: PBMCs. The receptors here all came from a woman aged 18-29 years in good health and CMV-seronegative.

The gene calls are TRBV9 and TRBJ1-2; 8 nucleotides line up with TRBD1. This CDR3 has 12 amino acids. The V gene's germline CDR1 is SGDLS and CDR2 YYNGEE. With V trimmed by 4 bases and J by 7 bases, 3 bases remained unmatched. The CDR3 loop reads CASSPQGAGYTF. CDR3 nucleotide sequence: TGTGCCAGCAGCCCTCAGGGGGCTGGCTACACCTTC. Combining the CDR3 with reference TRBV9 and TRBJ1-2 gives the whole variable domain DSGVTQTPKHLITATGQRVTLRCSPRSGDLSVYWYQQSLDQGLQFLIQYYNGEERAKGNILERFSAQQFPDLHSELNLSSLELGDSALYFCASSPQGAGYTFGSGTRLTVV.

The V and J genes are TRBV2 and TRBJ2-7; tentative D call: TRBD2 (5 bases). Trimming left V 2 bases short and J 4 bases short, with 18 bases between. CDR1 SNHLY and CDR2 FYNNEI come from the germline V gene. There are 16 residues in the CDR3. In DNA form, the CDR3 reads TGTGCCAGCAGTGAACAGGACTCCCTCCGGGGATACGAGCAGTACTTC. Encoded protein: CASSEQDSLRGYEQYF.

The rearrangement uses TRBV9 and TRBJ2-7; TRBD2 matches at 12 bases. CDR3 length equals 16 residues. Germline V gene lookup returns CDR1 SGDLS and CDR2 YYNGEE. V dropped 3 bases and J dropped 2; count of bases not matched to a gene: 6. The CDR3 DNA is TGTGCCAGCAGCGCGGGACTAGCGGGTTCTACCTACGAGCAGTACTTC. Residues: CASSAGLAGSTYEQYF.

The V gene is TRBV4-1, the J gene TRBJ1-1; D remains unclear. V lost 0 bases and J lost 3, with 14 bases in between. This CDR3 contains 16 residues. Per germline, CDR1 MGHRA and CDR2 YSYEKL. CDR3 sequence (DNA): TGCGCCAGCAGCCAAGATCGTTCGAGGAGTTACACTGAAGCTTTCTTT. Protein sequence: CASSQDRSRSYTEAFF.

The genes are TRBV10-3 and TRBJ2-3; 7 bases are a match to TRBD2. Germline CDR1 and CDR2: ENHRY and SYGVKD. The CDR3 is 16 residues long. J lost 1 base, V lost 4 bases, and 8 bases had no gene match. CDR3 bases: TGTGCCATCAGTGTAGGTAGCCGGGAGGGCACAGATACGCAGTATTTT. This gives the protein CAISVGSREGTDTQYF.

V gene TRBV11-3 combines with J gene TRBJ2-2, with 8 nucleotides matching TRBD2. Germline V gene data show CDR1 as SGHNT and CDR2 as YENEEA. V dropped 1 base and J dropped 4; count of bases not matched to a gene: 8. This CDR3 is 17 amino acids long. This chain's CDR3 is CASSLVFAGGATGELFF. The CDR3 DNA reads TGTGCCAGCAGCTTAGTTTTTGCCGGGGGGGCCACCGGGGAGCTGTTTTTT.

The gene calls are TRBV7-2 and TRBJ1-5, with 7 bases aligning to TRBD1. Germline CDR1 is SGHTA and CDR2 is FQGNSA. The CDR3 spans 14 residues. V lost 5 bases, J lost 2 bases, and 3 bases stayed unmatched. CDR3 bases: TGTGCCAGCAGCCCTGACAGGGGCAATCAGCCCCAGCATTTT. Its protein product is CASSPDRGNQPQHF.

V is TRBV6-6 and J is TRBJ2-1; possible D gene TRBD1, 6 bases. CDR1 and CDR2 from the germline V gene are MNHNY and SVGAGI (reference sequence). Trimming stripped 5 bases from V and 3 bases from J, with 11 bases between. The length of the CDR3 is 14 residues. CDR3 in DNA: TGTGCCAGCAGTCCTGACAGGAGCTACAATGAGCAGTTCTTC. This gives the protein CASSPDRSYNEQFF.

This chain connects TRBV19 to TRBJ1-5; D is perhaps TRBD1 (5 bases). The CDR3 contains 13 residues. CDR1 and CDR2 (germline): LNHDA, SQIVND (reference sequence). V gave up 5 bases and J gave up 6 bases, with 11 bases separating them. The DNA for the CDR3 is TGTGCCAGTAGTTCCAGGGTATCTCAGCCCCAGCATTTT. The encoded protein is CASSSRVSQPQHF.